This passage covers 17 T cell receptor beta chains from one sample sequenced in a study of T cell responses to AZD1222 COVID-19 vaccine. Libraries were prepared by immunoSEQ multiplex PCR; TCRdb keeps only in-frame clonotypes and omits some of them. The data show 100,000 to 120,000 clones, with about 87% seen just once and around 1.7% held by the top ten. This material consisted of peripheral blood, taken on day 0 of AZD1222 vaccination. The receptors derive from an adult in good health.

This chain connects TRBV18 to TRBJ2-7; D possibly uses TRBD1 or TRBD2 (5 bases each). Germline assignment: CDR1 KGHSH and CDR2 LQKENI. CDR3 length equals 12 residues. Trimming took off 2 bases at V and 5 bases at J, with 7 bases between the two ends. As DNA, the CDR3 is TGTGCCAGCTCACCAGTGGGGGACGAGCAGTACTTC. This translates into CASSPVGDEQYF. Variable domain in full (rest from reference TRBV18 and TRBJ2-7): NAGVMQNPRHLVRRRGQEARLRCSPMKGHSHVYWYRQLPEEGLKFMVYLQKENIIDESGMPKERFSAEFPKEGPSILRIQQVVRGDSAAYFCASSPVGDEQYFGPGTRLTVT.

The chain has TRBV12-3 or TRBV12-4 and TRBJ1-2; D possibly corresponds to TRBD1 (5 bases). V lost 6 bases and J 6 bases, leaving 11 bases between the germline ends. The CDR3 totals 12 residues. CDR3 nucleotide sequence: TGTGCCAGCAGCGGGACGGCCGATGGCTACACCTTC. The encoded protein is CASSGTADGYTF.

In its sample, this clone was seen once. V usage is TRBV9 and J usage is TRBJ2-2, with 11 bases fitting TRBD2. The CDR3 loop spans 18 amino acids. With V trimmed by 1 base and J by 2 bases, 7 bases remained unmatched. CDR1 is SGDLS, CDR2 YYNGEE, per germline. CDR3 nucleotide sequence: TGTGCCAGCAGCGTATCCCCGACTAGCGGGGTTAACACCGGGGAGCTGTTTTTT. Translation: CASSVSPTSGVNTGELFF.

The V gene is TRBV12-5, the J gene TRBJ2-3; 8 bases line up with TRBD2. The CDR3 is 16 residues long. In germline, CDR1 is LGHNT, CDR2 FRNRAP. Unmatched junction bases numbered 12, after V lost 6 bases and J lost 4 bases. DNA for the CDR3: TGTGCTAGTGGCCCCGGGACTAGTACGATCTCAGATACGCAGTATTTT. Its protein product is CASGPGTSTISDTQYF.

This chain uses TRBV19 with TRBJ1-1, with TRBD1 identical over 9 bases. This CDR3 has 15 amino acids. CDR1 is LNHDA, CDR2 SQIVND, per germline (reference sequence). J was trimmed by 5 bases and V by 3 bases; bases with no gene match: 7. The CDR3, as DNA: TGTGCCAGTAGTATCCCAGGGACAGGGAGTACTGAAGCTTTCTTT. It encodes CASSIPGTGSTEAFF.

The rearrangement links TRBV5-1 to TRBJ2-1; 9 bases match TRBD2. This CDR3 is 15 amino acids long. CDR1 is SGHRS, CDR2 YFSETQ, per germline. Trimming removed 4 bases from V and 1 base from J; junction bases left unmatched: 3. CDR3 DNA: TGCGCCAGCAGCCCGAGCGGGAGGTCCTACAATGAGCAGTTCTTC. Amino acids: CASSPSGRSYNEQFF.

The rearrangement links TRBV10-2 to TRBJ2-7, with 7 bases matching TRBD1. The CDR3 covers 13 residues. Trimming removed 2 bases from V and 6 bases from J; junction bases left unmatched: 4. From germline, CDR1 is WSHSY and CDR2 SAAADI. The CDR3 nucleotides are TGCGCCAGCAGTGAGGACAGGGTTGGCGAGCAGTACTTC. Protein product: CASSEDRVGEQYF.

The chain couples TRBV19 to TRBJ1-5, with 7 bases lining up with TRBD1. CDR1 and CDR2 from the germline V gene are LNHDA and SQIVND (reference sequence). This CDR3 region has 17 residues. V gave up 3 bases and J gave up 1 base; unmatched junction bases: 9. CDR3 loop: CASSISLGTVSNQPQHF. DNA of the CDR3: TGTGCCAGTAGTATTTCTCTCGGGACAGTCAGCAATCAGCCCCAGCATTTT.

The chain links TRBV5-1 to TRBJ2-7; 7 bases are a match to TRBD2. Trimming removed 0 bases from V and 3 bases from J; junction bases left unmatched: 6. The CDR3 has 15 residues. Germline CDR1 SGHRS, CDR2 YFSETQ. This CDR3 is CASSLVSGGLYEQYF. The CDR3 DNA reads as TGCGCCAGCAGCTTGGTGTCGGGGGGACTCTACGAGCAGTACTTC. Full variable domain (missing parts from reference TRBV5-1 and TRBJ2-7): KAGVTQTPRYLIKTRGQQVTLSCSPISGHRSVSWYQQTPGQGLQFLFEYFSETQRNKGNFPGRFSGRQFSNSRSEMNVSTLELGDSALYLCASSLVSGGLYEQYFGPGTRLTVT.

This chain uses TRBV6-5 with TRBJ1-2; unclear D gene. Trimming took off 6 bases at V and 4 bases at J, with 9 bases between the two ends. The germline V gene encodes CDR1 MNHEY and CDR2 SVGAGI. This CDR3 is built from 12 residues. The CDR3 DNA follows: TGTGCCAGCAGGAGAGCACTCTATGGCTACACCTTC. Protein sequence: CASRRALYGYTF.

The genes are TRBV5-1 and TRBJ2-4; 8 bases are shared with TRBD1. Germline V gives CDR1 SGHRS, CDR2 YFSETQ. With 0 bases clipped from V and 0 bases from J, the junction kept 2 bases outside the gene matches. CDR3 length: 16 residues. The CDR3, as DNA: TGCGCCAGCAGCTTGGACAGGGGGGTAGCCAAAAACATTCAGTACTTC. Translation gives CASSLDRGVAKNIQYF.

V gene TRBV6-5 combines with J gene TRBJ1-6; perhaps TRBD1 as D (6 bases). Germline V gives CDR1 MNHEY, CDR2 SVGAGI. The CDR3 has 15 residues. The V and J ends lost 2 bases and 10 bases respectively, with 15 bases between them. DNA for the CDR3: TGTGCCAGCAGTTACCGGGACACTCAAGGGTCACCCCTCCACTTT. Translation: CASSYRDTQGSPLHF.

The chain combines TRBV29-1 with TRBJ1-4; D might be TRBD1 (5 bases). This CDR3 comprises 14 residues. Trimming removed 6 bases from V and 4 bases from J, with 15 bases in between. Germline loops: CDR1 SQVTM, CDR2 ANQGSEA. CDR3 sequence reads: CSVRIGTVNEKLFF. The CDR3 bases are TGCAGCGTCCGAATCGGGACGGTTAATGAAAAACTGTTTTTT.

This chain joins TRBV28 and TRBJ2-7; 12 positions match TRBD1. CDR3 length equals 14 residues. In germline, CDR1 is MDHEN, CDR2 SYDVKM. V shed 6 bases, J shed 5 bases, and the junction held 5 bases outside the gene matches. CDR3 sequence: CASRLGQGANEQYF. The CDR3 region has the DNA TGTGCCAGCAGGCTGGGACAGGGGGCGAACGAGCAGTACTTC.

The chain joins TRBV5-1 to TRBJ1-1; TRBD1 matches at 7 bases. The CDR3 loop spans 19 amino acids. Germline V gene lookup returns CDR1 SGHRS and CDR2 YFSETQ. Trimming at V came to 2 bases and at J to 0 bases, leaving 16 bases not matched to a gene. CDR3 in DNA: TGCGCCAGCAGCTTTAATTACAGGGGCGCTATGTCCATGAACACTGAAGCTTTCTTT. Protein sequence: CASSFNYRGAMSMNTEAFF.

This rearrangement joins TRBV30 to TRBJ2-7; D possibly uses TRBD1 or TRBD2 (5 bases each). Trimming removed 2 bases at V and 1 base at J, with 9 bases between. This CDR3 has 13 amino acids. Germline CDR1 GTSNPN, CDR2 SVGIG (reference sequence). Written as DNA, the CDR3 is TGTGCCTGGAGTTCGGGGCTGTCCTACGAGCAGTACTTC. It encodes CAWSSGLSYEQYF.

V gene TRBV7-8 combines with J gene TRBJ1-1, with no clear D. Germline CDR1 SGHVS, CDR2 FQNEAQ. CDR3 size: 15 residues. V was trimmed by 3 bases and J by 1 base, leaving 12 bases between them. CDR3: CASSFIGGGNTEAFF. The CDR3 nucleotides are TGTGCCAGCAGCTTTATCGGAGGCGGGAACACTGAAGCTTTCTTT.